This T cell receptor (beta chain) was identified in a study of OX40 agonist ivuxolimab in advanced cancers. Regarding the study in general: Ivuxolimab, which targeted the costimulatory receptor OX40 (CD134), was an agonistic, fully human IgG2 monoclonal antibody. Intravenous ivuxolimab was administered to patients every 2 weeks at six dose levels: 0.01, 0.1, 0.3, 1.5, 3 and 10 mg/kg. Of the roughly 54 dose-escalation patients, hepatocellular carcinoma was present in about 20, melanoma in roughly 15, renal cell carcinoma in 9 and head and neck cancer in 9. The dose-escalation cohort was almost 85% male with a mean age of approximately 59 years, ranging from about 23 to 85. Prior anti-PD-1, anti-PD-L1 or anti-CTLA-4 therapy was permitted, and checkpoint inhibitors had been received by roughly 42% of dose-escalation patients. Partial responses occurred in three dose-escalation patients, of whom one had hepatocellular carcinoma and two had cutaneous melanoma. The purpose of peripheral TCRbeta sequencing was to test whether ivuxolimab changed TCR sequence diversity and led to clonal T-cell expansion. The paper covers the monotherapy dose-escalation part of the phase I ivuxolimab trial, which included N of about 50 patients.

As for this clone: Which antigen it targets is not known. No base quality information exists; no much larger clone differs at one position.

To sequence the TCRbeta CDR3 region, genomic DNA was isolated from the sorted cells. The immunoSEQ Assay was used for sequencing of TCRbeta CDR3 regions. TCRdb re-hosts the immuneACCESS table, in-frame sequences only. Its copies lack some clones; in the studies checked, an unresolved V gene accounts for under half of them, and the cause for the rest is not known. Across this sample there are about 67,000 clones, with roughly 81% seen only once. Around 2% of the sample is in the top ten clones. Cut back by 4 bases and 4 bases, the V and J ends lie 11 bases apart. The CDR3 measures 13 amino acids from cysteine to phenylalanine. Only the CDR3 region is kept as DNA, spanning 39 bases read in frame from base 1. For CDR1 and CDR2, the germline V gene lists SGHDT and YYEEEE. General findings and caveats noted by the study authors: In partial responders in the 0.1-3.0 mg/kg groups, normalized peripheral clonal expansion was found to be among the lowest, especially among CD8+ T cells. Antigen specificity was not determined for the clonally expanded peripheral T cells. At doses from 0.1 to 3.0 mg/kg, clonal expansion was seen in both CD4+ and CD8+ blood T cells between baseline and week 6. Low levels of normalized T-cell clonal expansion were also seen in some patients who did not respond. After ivuxolimab, CD8+ T cells had more expanded clones than CD4+ T cells on average.

The trial excluded patients who had a history of autoimmune disease or who were on systemic immunosuppression. Peripheral blood for TCR sequencing was collected from all dose cohorts at baseline, on cycle 4 day 1, and on cycle 7 day 1. The samples were drawn from a first-in-human, open-label, multicenter phase I dose-escalation trial of ivuxolimab. Adults with locally advanced or metastatic melanoma, renal cell, hepatocellular, or head and neck squamous cell carcinoma were enrolled in the trial. CD4+ and CD8+ T cells were sorted separately from peripheral blood before TCR sequencing. The sequencing used CD4+ or CD8+ T cells sorted from blood, collected in a trial of the OX40 agonist ivuxolimab. This clonotype originated in an adult with an advanced solid tumor such as melanoma, head and neck, liver or kidney cancer. Recombination joined TRBV5-6 with TRBJ1-1, with no confidently assigned D gene. CDR3 protein: CASSPMGGTEAFF. The DNA sequence is as follows: TGTGCCAGCAGCCCAATGGGCGGCACTGAAGCTTTCTTT.